Following are 15 T cell receptor beta chains from one sample sequenced in a study of beta chain features in type 1 diabetes. Study-wide results and caveats: TCRB CDR3s from Type 1 diabetes patients were moderately but significantly shorter in all four CD4+ subsets.

These receptors lack a known antigen. Every bit of the isolated RNA underwent reverse transcription, so sequencing read expressed TCRB transcripts. Sequencing was performed with immunoSEQ multiplex PCR; in TCRdb, only in-frame clones are kept and a portion is missing. Here the sample spans some 330,000 clones, 10% to 15% being singletons. The sequenced material came from naive CD4+ T cells from blood. The receptors shown here come from a woman younger than 35 with type 1 diabetes.

V usage is TRBV28 and J usage is TRBJ1-2; D not resolved. V was pared by 6 bases and J by 4 bases, with 15 bases between. The CDR3 loop spans 14 amino acids. Germline V gene sequence: CDR1 MDHEN, CDR2 SYDVKM. In DNA, the CDR3 is TGTGCCAGCAGCGGAGCGGCGGGTGTCTATGGCTACACCTTC. This sequence encodes CASSGAAGVYGYTF.

The chain recombines TRBV4-1 with TRBJ2-5; 12 bases agree with TRBD1. The V gene's germline CDR1 is MGHRA and CDR2 YSYEKL. The CDR3 covers 17 residues. With 1 base clipped from V and 5 bases from J, the junction kept 8 bases outside the gene matches. The CDR3 loop is CASSQGDRGPAWETQYF. The CDR3 bases are TGCGCCAGCAGCCAAGGGGACAGGGGGCCTGCTTGGGAGACCCAGTACTTC.

The rearrangement uses TRBV4-1 and TRBJ2-1, with 11 bases that match TRBD2. CDR1 is MGHRA and CDR2 is YSYEKL in the germline V gene. This CDR3 has 20 residues. Unmatched junction bases numbered 16, after V lost 2 bases and J lost 4 bases. The CDR3 DNA reads TGCGCCAGCAGCCAACACGAGGAAGTACCTAGCGGGGGGAAATACAATGAGCAGTTCTTC. It encodes CASSQHEEVPSGGKYNEQFF.

This clone was recorded a few times. The V call is TRBV30, the J call TRBJ2-2; 12 bases are shared with TRBD2. This CDR3 region has 17 residues. From germline, CDR1 is GTSNPN and CDR2 SVGIG (reference sequence). V lost 2 bases to trimming and J lost 6 bases; unmatched junction nucleotides: 10. Here the CDR3 reads CAWSSLRTSGVPGELFF. The CDR3, as DNA: TGTGCCTGGAGTTCGCTGCGGACTAGCGGGGTTCCCGGGGAGCTGTTTTTT.

This clone was counted a few times. The chain is built from TRBV30 and TRBJ1-5; a weak D match, TRBD1 (6 bases). The germline V gene encodes CDR1 GTSNPN and CDR2 SVGIG (reference sequence). This CDR3 comprises 16 residues. Trimming removed 1 base at V and 6 bases at J, with 19 bases between. CDR3 protein: CAWSGPWGGIAQPQHF. The CDR3 DNA reads as TGTGCCTGGAGTGGTCCCTGGGGGGGCATCGCTCAGCCCCAGCATTTT.

The chain links TRBV6-5 to TRBJ2-1; 9 bases line up with TRBD2. Unmatched junction bases numbered 8, after V lost 0 bases and J lost 8 bases. There are 16 residues in the CDR3. The germline V gene encodes CDR1 MNHEY and CDR2 SVGAGI. This CDR3 reads CASSYSLTSGYHEQFF. The CDR3 coding sequence is TGTGCCAGCAGTTACTCCCTAACTAGCGGGTATCATGAGCAGTTCTTC.

The V and J genes are TRBV7-2 and TRBJ1-1; no clear D. Germline CDR1 reads SGHTA; CDR2 reads FQGNSA. Between the trimmed V and J ends, which lost 5 bases and 8 bases, there was a span of 18 bases. The CDR3 totals 14 residues. The CDR3 DNA sequence: TGTGCCAGCAGCCCTTGGTCCGGAGGGAGCGAAGCTTTCTTT. Translated, it gives CASSPWSGGSEAFF.

V is TRBV5-1 and J is TRBJ2-5, with D possibly TRBD2 on 6 matching bases. Between the trimmed V and J ends, which lost 4 bases and 5 bases, there was a span of 18 bases. Germline assignment: CDR1 SGHRS and CDR2 YFSETQ. The CDR3 length is 15 residues. The CDR3 DNA reads TGCGCCAGCAGCCTAGGTAGTATAGCGGTCGAGACCCAGTACTTC. Its protein product is CASSLGSIAVETQYF.

In its sample, this clone was seen a few times. The chain recombines TRBV11-2 with TRBJ2-2; D remains unclear. The CDR3 is 13 amino acids. Germline lookup yields CDR1 SGHAT and CDR2 FQNNGV. V lost 6 bases, J lost 5 bases, and 10 bases lay in between. The CDR3 spells CASSSRATGELFF. The CDR3 DNA follows: TGTGCCAGCAGTTCCCGAGCGACCGGGGAGCTGTTTTTT.

V usage is TRBV7-3 and J usage is TRBJ2-2; D possibly corresponds to TRBD2 (5 bases). From germline, CDR1 is SGHTA and CDR2 FQGTGA. V dropped 5 bases and J dropped 4 bases, with 14 bases sitting between them. The CDR3 loop spans 15 amino acids. The CDR3: CASSPGGPSTGELFF. In nucleotides, the CDR3 is TGTGCCAGCAGCCCTGGAGGACCCTCCACCGGGGAGCTGTTTTTT.

This clone was found a few times. The rearrangement joins TRBV6-6 to TRBJ1-2, with 8 bases aligning to TRBD1. Germline assignment: CDR1 MNHNY and CDR2 SVGAGI (reference sequence). J was trimmed by 6 bases and V by 7 bases; bases with no gene match: 13. The CDR3 runs 15 residues. The CDR3 spells CASKTLVGTGNGYTF. The CDR3 nucleotides are TGTGCCAGCAAGACGCTGGTTGGGACAGGAAATGGCTACACCTTC.

The V and J genes are TRBV20-1 and TRBJ2-7; D is unresolved. V lost 5 bases and J 3 bases, leaving 8 bases between the germline ends. The CDR3 is 11 amino acids. Germline V gives CDR1 DFQATT, CDR2 SNEGSKA (reference sequence). The CDR3 DNA follows: TGCAGTGCTCCTCCCCTCTACGAGCAGTACTTC. It yields the protein CSAPPLYEQYF.

Here the CDR3 reads CAITGTSGYNEQFF. The CDR3 DNA sequence: TGTGCCATCACCGGGACTAGCGGATACAATGAGCAGTTCTTC. The V gene is TRBV10-3, the J gene TRBJ2-1; 11 positions agree with TRBD2. Germline V lookup: CDR1 ENHRY, CDR2 SYGVKD. This CDR3 has 14 amino acids. Trimming at V came to 7 bases and at J to 4 bases, leaving 3 bases not matched to a gene.

This clone was seen a handful of times. The rearrangement uses TRBV5-1 and TRBJ2-5, with D perhaps matching TRBD2 (6 bases). The CDR3 contains 17 residues. The germline V gene encodes CDR1 SGHRS and CDR2 YFSETQ. V lost 5 bases to trimming and J lost 3 bases, with 23 bases between them. The CDR3 DNA reads TGCGCCAGCAGAGGAAATCCGTGGCGGGGCAGAAAAGAGACCCAGTACTTC. Translating it yields CASRGNPWRGRKETQYF.

The V gene is TRBV7-9, the J gene TRBJ2-1; maybe TRBD2 (5 bases). Between the trimmed V and J ends, which lost 1 base and 3 bases, there was a span of 7 bases. The germline V gene encodes CDR1 SEHNR and CDR2 FQNEAQ (reference sequence). The CDR3 is made up of 14 amino acids. The CDR3 DNA reads as TGTGCCAGCAGCTTAGGTGGGAGCTACAATGAGCAGTTCTTC. Protein sequence: CASSLGGSYNEQFF. Looking up the rest from reference TRBV7-9 and TRBJ2-1 gives the full variable domain: DTGVSQNPRHKITKRGQNVTFRCDPISEHNRLYWYRQTLGQGPEFLTYFQNEAQLEKSRLLSDRFSAERPKGSFSTLEIQRTEQGDSAMYLCASSLGGSYNEQFFGPGTRLTVL.